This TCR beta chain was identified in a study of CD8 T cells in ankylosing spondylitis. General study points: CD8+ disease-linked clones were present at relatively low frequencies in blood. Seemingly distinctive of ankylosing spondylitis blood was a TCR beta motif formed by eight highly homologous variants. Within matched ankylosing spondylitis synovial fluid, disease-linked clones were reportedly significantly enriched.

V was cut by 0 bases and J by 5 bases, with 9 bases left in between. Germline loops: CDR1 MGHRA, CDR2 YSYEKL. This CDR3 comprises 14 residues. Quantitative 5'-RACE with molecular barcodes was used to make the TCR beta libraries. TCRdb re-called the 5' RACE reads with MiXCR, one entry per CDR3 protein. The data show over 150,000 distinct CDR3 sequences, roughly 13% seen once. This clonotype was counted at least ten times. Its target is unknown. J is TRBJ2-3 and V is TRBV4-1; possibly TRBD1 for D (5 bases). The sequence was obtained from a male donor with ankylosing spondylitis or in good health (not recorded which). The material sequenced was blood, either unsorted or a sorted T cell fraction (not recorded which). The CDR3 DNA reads TGCGCCAGCAGCCAAGAACAGGTCCTAGATACGCAGTATTTT. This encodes CASSQEQVLDTQYF.